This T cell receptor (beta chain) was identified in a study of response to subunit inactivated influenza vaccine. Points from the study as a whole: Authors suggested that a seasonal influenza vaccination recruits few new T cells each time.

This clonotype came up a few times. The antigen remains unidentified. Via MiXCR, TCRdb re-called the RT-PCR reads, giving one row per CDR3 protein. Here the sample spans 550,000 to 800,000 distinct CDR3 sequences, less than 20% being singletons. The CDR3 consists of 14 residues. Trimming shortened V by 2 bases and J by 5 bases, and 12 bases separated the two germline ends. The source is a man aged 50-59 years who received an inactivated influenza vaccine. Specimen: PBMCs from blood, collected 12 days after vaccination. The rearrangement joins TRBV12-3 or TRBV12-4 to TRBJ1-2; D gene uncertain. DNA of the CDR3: TGTGCCAGCAGTTTAAACCCTGAGACATATGGCTACACCTTC. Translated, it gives CASSLNPETYGYTF.